Sequencing of this T cell receptor beta chain was carried out in a study of blood T cell repertoires in COVID-19. Study-wide background: COVID-19 samples, acute and convalescent, were from the United States, Italy and Spain.

As originally analysed: Using reference gene primer amplification, nucleated cell counts were estimated. Using immunoSEQ multiplex PCR, the repertoire was profiled, and TCRdb retains in-frame clones only, with some absent. V and J calls and clone size are given by that table; D and trimming were obtained from the DNA. This sample has 110,000 or so clones, with around 79% found just once. The CDR3 runs to 14 residues. The V gene's germline CDR1 is KGHDR and CDR2 SFDVKD. V was clipped by 12 bases and J by 4 bases; unmatched bases: 9. The clonotype originates from a man aged 45-65 years with acute or convalescent COVID-19. V usage is TRBV24-1 and J usage is TRBJ2-1, with 9 bases identical to TRBD1. Material for sequencing was peripheral blood. The CDR3 nucleotides read TGTGCCTCCTCAATGGGACAGGGTTACAATGAGCAGTTCTTC. Protein: CASSMGQGYNEQFF.